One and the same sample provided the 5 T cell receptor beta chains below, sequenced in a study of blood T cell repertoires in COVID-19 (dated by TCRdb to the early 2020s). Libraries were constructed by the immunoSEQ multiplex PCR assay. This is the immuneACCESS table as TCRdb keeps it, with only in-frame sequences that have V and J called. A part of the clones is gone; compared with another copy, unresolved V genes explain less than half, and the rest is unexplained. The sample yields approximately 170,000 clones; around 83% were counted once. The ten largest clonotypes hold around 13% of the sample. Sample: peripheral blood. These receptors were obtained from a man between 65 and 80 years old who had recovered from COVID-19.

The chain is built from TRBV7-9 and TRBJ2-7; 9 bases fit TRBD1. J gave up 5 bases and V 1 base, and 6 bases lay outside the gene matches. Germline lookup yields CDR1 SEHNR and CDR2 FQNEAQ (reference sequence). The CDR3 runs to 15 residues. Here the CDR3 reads CASSLGTGVANEQYF. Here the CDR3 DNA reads TGTGCCAGCAGCTTAGGGACAGGGGTGGCCAACGAGCAGTACTTC.

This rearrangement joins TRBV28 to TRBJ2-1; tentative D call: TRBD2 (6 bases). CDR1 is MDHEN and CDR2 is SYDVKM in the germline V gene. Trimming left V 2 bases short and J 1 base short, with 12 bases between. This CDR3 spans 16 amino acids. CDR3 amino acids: CASSLLISGSYNEQFF. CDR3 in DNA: TGTGCCAGCAGTTTACTTATTAGCGGATCCTACAATGAGCAGTTCTTC.

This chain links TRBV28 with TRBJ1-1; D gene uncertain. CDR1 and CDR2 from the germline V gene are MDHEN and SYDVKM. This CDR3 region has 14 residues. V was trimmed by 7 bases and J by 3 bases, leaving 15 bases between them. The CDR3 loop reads CASTVTPGYTEAFF. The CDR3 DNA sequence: TGTGCCAGCACCGTAACGCCGGGTTACACTGAAGCTTTCTTT.

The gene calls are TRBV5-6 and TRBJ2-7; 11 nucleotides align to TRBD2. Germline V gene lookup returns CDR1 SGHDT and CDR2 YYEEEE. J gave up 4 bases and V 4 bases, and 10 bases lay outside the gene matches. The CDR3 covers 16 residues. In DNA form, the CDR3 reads TGTGCCAGCAGCCCGCCACTAGCGGGAGAGGGTTACGAGCAGTACTTC. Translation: CASSPPLAGEGYEQYF.

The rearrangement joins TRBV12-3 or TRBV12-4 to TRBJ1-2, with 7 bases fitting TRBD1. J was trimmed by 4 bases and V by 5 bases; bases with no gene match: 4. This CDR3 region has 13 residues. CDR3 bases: TGTGCCAGCAGTACAGGGGTGTCCTATGGCTACACCTTC. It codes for CASSTGVSYGYTF.